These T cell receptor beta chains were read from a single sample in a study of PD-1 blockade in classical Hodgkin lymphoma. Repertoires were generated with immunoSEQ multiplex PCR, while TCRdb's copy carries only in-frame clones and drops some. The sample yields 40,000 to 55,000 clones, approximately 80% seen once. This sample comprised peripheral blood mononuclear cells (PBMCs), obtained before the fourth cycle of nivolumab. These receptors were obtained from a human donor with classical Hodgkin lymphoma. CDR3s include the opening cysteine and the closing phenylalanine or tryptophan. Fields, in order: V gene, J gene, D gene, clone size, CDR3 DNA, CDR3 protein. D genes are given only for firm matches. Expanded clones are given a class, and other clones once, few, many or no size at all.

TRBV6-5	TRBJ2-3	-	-	TGTGCCAGCCACCCACTAGCCGTCACAGATACGCAGTATTTT	CASHPLAVTDTQYF
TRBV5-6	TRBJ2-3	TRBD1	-	TGTGCCAGCAGCTTGGGGACAGGGGATACGCAGTATTTT	CASSLGTGDTQYF
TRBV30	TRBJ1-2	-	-	TGTGCCTGGAGTATGAGGACAGAAACCTATGGCTACACCTTC	CAWSMRTETYGYTF
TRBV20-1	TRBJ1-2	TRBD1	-	TGCAGTGCAGGGACAGGGTATGGCTACACCTTC	CSAGTGYGYTF
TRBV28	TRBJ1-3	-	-	TGTGCCAGCAGTCAATTTGGAAACACCATATATTTT	CASSQFGNTIYF
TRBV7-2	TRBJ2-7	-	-	TGTGCCAGCAGCTTAGGATACGGTGGTGAGCAGTACTTC	CASSLGYGGEQYF
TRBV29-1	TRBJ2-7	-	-	TGCAGCGTTGCTTCACAGGGTTTCGCCTACGAGCAGTACTTC	CSVASQGFAYEQYF
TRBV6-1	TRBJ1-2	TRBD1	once	TGTGCCAGCAGTGAGCGGGACAGGGGGTATGGCTACACCTTC	CASSERDRGYGYTF
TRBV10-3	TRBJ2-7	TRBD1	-	TGTGCCATCAGCGACTGGACAGGGGGCCCCAACGAGCAGTACTTC	CAISDWTGGPNEQYF
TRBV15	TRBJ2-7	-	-	TGTGCCACCAGCAGCAGCGGTTCACGATCCTACGAGCAGTACTTC	CATSSSGSRSYEQYF
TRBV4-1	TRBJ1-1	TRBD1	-	TGCGCCAGCAGCCATAGGGGGCTGGGGACTGAAGCTTTCTTT	CASSHRGLGTEAFF
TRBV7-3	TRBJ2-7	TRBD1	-	TGTGCCAGCAGCTTGGGACAGGGAAACGAGCAGTACTTC	CASSLGQGNEQYF
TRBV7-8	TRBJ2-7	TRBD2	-	TGTGCCAGCCTTCAGGGACGGGAGGGCTCCTACGAGCAGTACTTC	CASLQGREGSYEQYF
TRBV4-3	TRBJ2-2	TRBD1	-	TGCGCCAGCAGCCGCGCGACAGGGGGTTCGACCGGGGAGCTGTTTTTT	CASSRATGGSTGELFF
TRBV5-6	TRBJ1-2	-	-	TGTGCCAGCAGCTTCGGCTCAGGGGTCGGCTACACCTTC	CASSFGSGVGYTF
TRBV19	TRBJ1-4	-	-	TGTGCCAGTAGTATAGGGGCCGTCCCTAATGAAAAACTGTTTTTT	CASSIGAVPNEKLFF
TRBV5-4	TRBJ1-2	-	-	TGTGCCAGCAGCTTGGGTGGCCGGACAGCCACTAGCTATGGCTACACCTTC	CASSLGGRTATSYGYTF
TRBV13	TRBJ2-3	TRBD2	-	TGTGCCAGCAGCGAGGGGACTAGCGGCACAGATACGCAGTATTTT	CASSEGTSGTDTQYF
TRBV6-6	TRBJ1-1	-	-	TGTGCCAGCAGCCGGGGATTCAGGTTCACTGAAGCTTTCTTT	CASSRGFRFTEAFF
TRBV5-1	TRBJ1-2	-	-	TGCGCCAGCAGCTCTACGTCGAACCCATATGGCTACACCTTC	CASSSTSNPYGYTF
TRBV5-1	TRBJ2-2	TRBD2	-	TGCGCCAGCAGCTCTAGCGGGAGTGTTCCCGGGGAGCTGTTTTTT	CASSSSGSVPGELFF
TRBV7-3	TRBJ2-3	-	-	TGTGCCAGCAGCGCGGACATGAAAGATACGCAGTATTTT	CASSADMKDTQYF
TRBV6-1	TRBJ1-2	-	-	TGTGCCAGCAGTGAAATCGGGGGGCGGTATGGCTACACCTTC	CASSEIGGRYGYTF
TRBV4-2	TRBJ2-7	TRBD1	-	TGTGCCAGCAGCCCGGACAGGGACTACGAGCAGTACTTC	CASSPDRDYEQYF
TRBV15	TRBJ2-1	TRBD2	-	TGTGCCACCAGCAGATCCCCCGGGACTAGCGCTCTAAATGAGCAGTTCTTC	CATSRSPGTSALNEQFF
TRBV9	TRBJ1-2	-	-	TGTGCCAGCAGCGTCCCAGGGTGGCCTGGCTACACCTTC	CASSVPGWPGYTF
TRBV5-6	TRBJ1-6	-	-	TGTGCCAGCAGAGGCTCCTATAATTCACCCCTCCACTTT	CASRGSYNSPLHF
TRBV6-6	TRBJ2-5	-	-	TGTGCCAGCAGTTACGGACGGGAGACCCAGTACTTC	CASSYGRETQYF
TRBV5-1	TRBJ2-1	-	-	TGCGCCAGCAGCATGATCCCCCAGGGAATAGATGAGCAGTTCTTC	CASSMIPQGIDEQFF
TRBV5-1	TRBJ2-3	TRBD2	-	TGCGCCAGCAGCTCGCTAGCGGGAGGAACAGATACGCAGTATTTT	CASSSLAGGTDTQYF
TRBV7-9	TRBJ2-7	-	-	TGTGCCAGCAGCTGGTCGTCTGGCGAGCAGTACTTC	CASSWSSGEQYF
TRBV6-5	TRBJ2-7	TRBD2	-	TGTGCCAGCAGTTTCCCCGGACTAGCGGGTGGCTACGAGCAGTACTTC	CASSFPGLAGGYEQYF
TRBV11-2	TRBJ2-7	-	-	TGTGCCAGCAGCTTACGAGAGTGGGGGGGCGGCGAGCAGTACTTC	CASSLREWGGGEQYF
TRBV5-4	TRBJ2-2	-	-	TGTGCCAGCAGCCCGACAATCGCGAACACCGGGGAGCTGTTTTTT	CASSPTIANTGELFF
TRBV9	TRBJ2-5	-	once	TGTGCCAGCAGCCGCGACGGATTCCAAGAGACCCAGTACTTC	CASSRDGFQETQYF
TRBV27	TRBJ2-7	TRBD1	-	TGTGCCAGCAGGGCGAACGGACAGGGCTCCTACGAGCAGTACTTC	CASRANGQGSYEQYF
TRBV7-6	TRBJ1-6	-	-	TGTGCCAGCAGCCCCGTCGGAGGCAGACGGAATTCACCCCTCCACTTT	CASSPVGGRRNSPLHF
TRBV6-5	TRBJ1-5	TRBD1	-	TGTGCCAGCAGTACACCTGGACAGGGACGACAGCCCCAGCATTTT	CASSTPGQGRQPQHF
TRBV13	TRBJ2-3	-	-	TGTGCCAGCAGTCCAAACAGAGATACGCAGTATTTT	CASSPNRDTQYF
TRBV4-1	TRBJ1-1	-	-	TGCGCCAGCAGCCAAGTATTTGGGCGCCTCGACACTGAAGCTTTCTTT	CASSQVFGRLDTEAFF
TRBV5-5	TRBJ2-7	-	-	TGTGCCAGCAGCCGCGAGGCCTCAGGGGCAAGCTCCTACGAGCAGTACTTC	CASSREASGASSYEQYF
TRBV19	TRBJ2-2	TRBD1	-	TGTGCCAGTATCCTAGGACAGGGTCGGACCGGGGAGCTGTTTTTT	CASILGQGRTGELFF
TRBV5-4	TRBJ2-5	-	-	TGTGCCAGCAGCTCGGGGTCAGGGGACGCGAGGGGGACCCAGTACTTC	CASSSGSGDARGTQYF
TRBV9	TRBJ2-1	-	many	TGTGCCAGCAGCGTAGAGGTTTCGTCGGGCAATGAGCAGTTCTTC	CASSVEVSSGNEQFF
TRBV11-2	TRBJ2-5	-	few	TGTGCCAGCAGCTCCTACCCAGGGTCCCAAGAGACCCAGTACTTC	CASSSYPGSQETQYF
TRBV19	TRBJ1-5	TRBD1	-	TGTGCCAGTAGCCCACTGGACAGGCCCAATCAGCCCCAGCATTTT	CASSPLDRPNQPQHF
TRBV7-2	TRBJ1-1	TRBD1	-	TGTGCCAGCAGCTGGGGGGACAGGGGGACGAACACTGAAGCTTTCTTT	CASSWGDRGTNTEAFF
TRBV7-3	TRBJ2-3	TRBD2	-	TGTGCCAGCGGGCCGACGGGGGGACTTGCAGATACGCAGTATTTT	CASGPTGGLADTQYF
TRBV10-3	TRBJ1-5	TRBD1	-	TGTGCCATCAGTGAGGAGGGGGCTATCAATCAGCCCCAGCATTTT	CAISEEGAINQPQHF
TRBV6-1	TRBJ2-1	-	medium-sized	TGTGCCAGCAGTGAATTTATGCAGGGCAATGAGCAGTTCTTC	CASSEFMQGNEQFF
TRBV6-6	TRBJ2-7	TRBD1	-	TGTGCCAGCACCTGGGGACAGGTCATCGACGAGCAGTACTTC	CASTWGQVIDEQYF
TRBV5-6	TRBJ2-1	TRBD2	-	TGTGCCAGCAGCCCGCTAGCGGGGAGGCACAATGAGCAGTTCTTC	CASSPLAGRHNEQFF
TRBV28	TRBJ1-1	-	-	TGTGCCAGCAGGACCCTGTTCACGACGAACACTGAAGCTTTCTTT	CASRTLFTTNTEAFF
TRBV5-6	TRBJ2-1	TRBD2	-	TGTGCCAGCAGCTTAGGTTTGGGACTAGCGGGAGGGGGAGAGCAGTTCTTC	CASSLGLGLAGGGEQFF
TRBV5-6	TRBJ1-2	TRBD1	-	TGTGCCAGCAGCTTAGGACAGGACAACTATGGCTACACCTTC	CASSLGQDNYGYTF
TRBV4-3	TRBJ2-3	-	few	TGCGCCAGCAGCCGGGATCTCACAGATACGCAGTATTTT	CASSRDLTDTQYF
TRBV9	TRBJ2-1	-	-	TGTGCCAGCAGCGTAGACCAGCACAATGAGCAGTTCTTC	CASSVDQHNEQFF
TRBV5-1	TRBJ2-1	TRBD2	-	TGCGCCAGCAGCGAGTCCCCCACTAGCGCATCCTACAATGAGCAGTTCTTC	CASSESPTSASYNEQFF
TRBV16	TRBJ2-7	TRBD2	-	TGTGCCAGCAGCCCCATCGGACTAGCATCCTACGAGCAGTACTTC	CASSPIGLASYEQYF
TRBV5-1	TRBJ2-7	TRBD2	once	TGCGCCAGCAGCTTTAGCGGGAGATTCAACGAGCAGTACTTC	CASSFSGRFNEQYF